The TCR beta chain under discussion was sequenced for a study of cytomegalovirus exposure and HLA in healthy donors (dated by TCRdb to about 2017). A note on the overall study: In an earlier analysis of around 540 of the donors, around 290 Gb of sequence data and 90 million to 120 million unique TCR beta sequences from some 170 million T cells were reported. Approximately 310 gigabases of sequencing data and tens of millions of unique TCR sequences were included in an early release covering around 600 HLA-typed donors. Of the roughly 400 genotyped donors, 75% to 85% were placed in the genetic ancestry cluster associated with self-reported Caucasian donors. The study aimed to test whether cataloging public T cell receptors could reveal signatures of past pathogen exposure. Using immunosequencing, the study profiled T cell repertoires from 500 to 800 subjects and related those repertoires to cytomegalovirus serostatus. In addition to the first cohort of 666 subjects, a separate validation cohort of 120 different subjects was used. The study combined high-throughput TCR immunosequencing, statistical association of individual TCRs with disease status, and machine learning to predict cytomegalovirus infection status. In a later analysis, previously published TCR beta repertoires from 670 or so donors were re-analyzed and high-resolution HLA genotyping was added so that TCR occurrence patterns could be studied. Rather than using new phenotypic data, the later analysis identified candidate immune exposures from TCR beta sequences and from how often those sequences occurred across donors. To decide whether each TCR beta V gene segment behaved as functional or pseudogenic, an earlier analysis of some 600 of the donors relied on high-throughput TCR beta sequencing. Donor age, sex, ethnicity and CMV serostatus were compiled alongside the repertoire data. In a later genetic analysis, genome-wide SNP genotypes for about 55% of the roughly 700 donors were used, and that subset was treated as a discovery cohort. Every repertoire in the discovery cohort had been generated on one and the same sequencing platform. Both class I and class II loci were covered by HLA typing, at four-digit resolution. Typing coverage differed by locus: A, B, C, DRB1 and DQB1 were typed in roughly 629-630 donors, DQA1 in approximately 520, DPA1 in approximately 610, and DPB1 in 472. Roughly 5 DR-DQ haplotypes were treated as single units for association and clustering because of strong linkage in the cohort. On average, roughly 200,000 unique TCR beta nucleotide sequences were sequenced per donor among 300 to 500 genotyped donors of the cohort, with around 19% of those sequences being non-productive.

Comment on this clone: The specificity of this receptor is unknown. The conserved final phenylalanine or tryptophan is absent from the CDR3, which likely points to a read error. No DNA is shown, since the ends of the CDR3 on it are uncertain; the CDR3 is the one TCRdb lists.

The CDR3 is made up of 12 amino acids, end residues included. The germline V gene (reference sequence) provides CDR1 SEHNR and CDR2 FQNEAQ. The library was built by means of the immunoSEQ multiplex PCR assay. A mixture of 60 forward primers for TCR Vbeta segments and 13 reverse primers for TCR Jbeta segments was used in the multiplex PCR. Amplification of the CDR3 region of rearranged TCR beta genes was performed with a multiplex PCR assay on genomic DNA. The amplified TCR beta libraries were sequenced on the Illumina HiSeq System as 87-base-pair reads. The original pipeline was this. Across the roughly 640 repertoires, a later analysis counted some 81 million unique TCR beta chains, roughly 11 million of which were shared by at least two donors. Raw reads were error-corrected and collapsed into unique sequences by a nearest-neighbor algorithm in which closely related sequences were merged to remove PCR and sequencing errors. V, D and J gene segments were assigned by aligning CDR3 sequences to IMGT reference sequences. For a sequence to be retained, a match of at least six nucleotides was required to both a V gene segment and a J gene segment. A rearrangement counted as productive if the CDR3 had no stop codons and remained in frame with V and J, and every other rearrangement counted as non-productive. Following IMGT convention, CDR3 was defined as the stretch from the second conserved V-encoded cysteine to the conserved J-encoded phenylalanine. The earlier analysis of 587 of the donors excluded sequences that lacked an unambiguous match to a single V gene segment. An earlier analysis of almost 600 of the donors classified V segments as functional when productive rearrangements were above 56.7% and as segregating when the standard deviation between donors was above 5%. A statistical classification framework was built to diagnose cytomegalovirus status from the catalog of TCR beta chain sequences. A later analysis assigned V and J genes by comparing TCR nucleotide sequences with IMGT/GENE-DB human TR gene sequences. A later analysis assigned CDR3 sequences and most-parsimonious VDJ recombination scenarios with the TCRdist pipeline. In a later analysis, each TCR beta chain was defined by its CDR3 amino acid sequence together with its V-gene family, and reads without a unique V-gene family were excluded. As a way to deal with suspected cross-contamination and a sequencing artifact, a later analysis dropped over 550 nucleotide sequences that were highly shared and had low generation probability. For each public chain, a later analysis derived a clonal expansion index from normalized ranks of inferred template counts within each repertoire. Generation probabilities in a later analysis came from a VDJ recombination model fitted to out-of-frame rearrangements, and those results were checked against IGoR. A later analysis scored TCR-TCR, TCR-HLA and TCR-CMV co-occurrence with hypergeometric tests, applying a repertoire-size bias correction to TCR pairs. False discovery rates were estimated in a later analysis by permuting HLA or CMV assignments 20 times. In a later analysis, co-occurring TCRs were grouped using DBSCAN, with TCRdist sequence similarity added in when clustering inside HLA-allele-positive subsets. Repertoires with fewer than 30,000 or more than 120,000 public chains were left out of co-occurrence clustering, as were about five repertoires with anomalous nucleotide sharing. Imported from immuneACCESS, the table was reduced by TCRdb to in-frame sequences with V and J called. These copies leave out some clones; in studies compared against another copy, an unresolved V gene accounts for under half, and the cause of the remainder is not known. From that table come the V and J calls and clone size; the DNA was used to work out D and trimming. For this sample the table gives 200,000 to 300,000 clones, of which around 80% were detected only once. Around 5% of the sample is in the top ten clones.

The investigation overall reported the following: The study listed approximately 150 TCR beta chains as associated with cytomegalovirus. Because counts were too low, roughly 16 rarely observed V segments, including chromosome 9 orphons, were excluded from the earlier analysis of a few hundred of the donors. Sequencing depth was assumed to be roughly uniform across donors in the presence/absence analyses, though that assumption may not hold. The 87-base-pair reads could not distinguish some IMGT-functional V segments, including TRBV6-2 and TRBV6-3, so those segments were excluded. The authors suggested that the approach could potentially be generalized to other disease states and immunological phenotypes. Cytomegalovirus status was reported to be diagnosed by the classifier with high specificity and sensitivity in both the original and validation cohorts. A further reported finding was that TCR beta sequences accurately predicted the HLA-A and HLA-B alleles for most subjects in the first cohort. In a later genetic analysis, fewer N-insertions in productive TCRs were reported among donors in an Asian-associated ancestry cluster than the roughly 700-donor mean. An association between a missense DCLRE1C variant and V-gene and J-gene trimming of TCR beta chains was found in a later genetic analysis and replicated in an independent cohort. In a later analysis, the rate of TCR association differed among HLA loci, with DRB1 alleles having the most associated TCRs and HLA-C alleles having the fewest. Immune exposure information for the cohort was limited to CMV serostatus. A cluster of highly shared sequence variants was judged likely to be a technical artifact of the sequencing pipeline. According to a later analysis, most CMV-associated TCR beta chains appeared to be HLA-restricted, and the HLA associations seemed to be driven largely by CMV exposure. According to a later analysis, parvovirus B19, influenza, CMV and Epstein-Barr virus appeared linked to several top co-occurrence clusters. In vitro tests confirmed that three of the cytomegalovirus-associated TCR beta chains recognize cytomegalovirus antigens. When HLA alleles, especially DR and DQ, strongly co-occurred, attributing TCR associations to individual alleles was difficult. Most TCR sequences were observed very rarely across donors, whereas some public TCRs were present in many individuals. Specific HLA alleles were associated with roughly 17,000 TCR beta sequences at a false discovery rate of 0.05 in a later analysis. An earlier analysis of approximately 500 of the donors showed that most TCR beta V segments appeared in productive rearrangements either about 90% or about 30% of the time, which broadly matched IMGT annotations. HLA typing was unavailable for some donors at each locus, so association tests used only the typed subset. A later analysis found that HLA-associated TCR beta chains were more clonally expanded and had lower generation probabilities than equally common non-associated chains. This cohort had only TCR beta chains sequenced, and the lack of alpha or paired-chain data limited which features could be detected. Correlated functional status among segregating V segments might be attributable to linkage disequilibrium, but an unknown experimental factor could not be ruled out.

In total, around 600 healthy bone marrow donors made up the cohort. At the time of sampling, every cohort member was nominally healthy, though immune exposures that went unrecorded were likely present. The donor was CMV seropositive and belonged to the group of more than 250 seropositive cohort members. A peripheral blood sample was collected from each donor, and TCR beta sequencing was performed on peripheral blood mononuclear cells. The Qiagen DNeasy Blood Extraction Kit was used to extract genomic DNA from the blood cell samples. The receptor was isolated from a woman in her thirties or forties in good health and CMV-seropositive. The V gene is TRBV7-9 and the J gene is TRBJ1-1; the table assigns TRBD1, which was not confirmed against the DNA. The sample comprised PBMCs. CDR3 protein: CSSSLGDSVDYR.